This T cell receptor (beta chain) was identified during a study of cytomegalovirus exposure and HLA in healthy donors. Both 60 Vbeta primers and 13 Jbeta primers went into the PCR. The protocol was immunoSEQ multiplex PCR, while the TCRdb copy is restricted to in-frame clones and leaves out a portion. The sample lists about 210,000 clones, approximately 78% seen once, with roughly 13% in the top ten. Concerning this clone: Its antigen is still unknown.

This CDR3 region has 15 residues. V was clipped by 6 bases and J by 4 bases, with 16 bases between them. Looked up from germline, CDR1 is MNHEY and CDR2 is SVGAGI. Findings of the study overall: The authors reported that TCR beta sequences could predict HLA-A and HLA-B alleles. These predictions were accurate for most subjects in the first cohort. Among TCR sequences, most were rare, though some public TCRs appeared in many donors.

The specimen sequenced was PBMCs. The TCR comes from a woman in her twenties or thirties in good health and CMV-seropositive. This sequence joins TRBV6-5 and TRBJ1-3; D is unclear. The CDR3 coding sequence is TGTGCCAGCAGCCGCTCCAGAGGGTCGGGAAACACCATATATTTT. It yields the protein CASSRSRGSGNTIYF.